Listed below are T cell receptor beta chains from one sample, sequenced in a study of CD8 T cells in Susac syndrome. MiXCR, run by TCRdb on the immunoSEQ multiplex PCR reads, gives a single entry per CDR3 protein. The sample carries tens of thousands of distinct CDR3 sequences, 80% to 95% recorded once. The sequenced sample consisted of CD8+ T cells from PBMCs. Receptors originate from a human donor with Susac syndrome. Each CDR3 is given with its conserved first and last residue. A D gene is named only where the DNA matches it firmly. Only some rows state a clone size, as once, few, many or a class for expanded clones.

J gene: TRBJ2-7
clone size: .
D gene: .
V gene: TRBV7-6
CDR3 protein: CASSLGDRPSYEQYF
CDR3 DNA: TGTGCCAGCAGCTTAGGAGACAGGCCTTCCTACGAGCAGTACTTC

J gene: TRBJ1-1
clone size: .
D gene: .
V gene: TRBV5-5
CDR3 protein: CASSLPGPSRTEAFF
CDR3 DNA: TGTGCCAGCAGCCTACCTGGTCCCTCTAGGACTGAAGCTTTCTTT

J gene: TRBJ2-3
clone size: .
D gene: .
V gene: TRBV25-1
CDR3 protein: CASSGTASHGDTQYF
CDR3 DNA: TGTGCCAGCAGCGGGACCGCCTCACACGGAGATACGCAGTATTTT

J gene: TRBJ1-2
clone size: .
D gene: .
V gene: TRBV14
CDR3 protein: CASSQVVSYGYTF
CDR3 DNA: TGTGCCAGCAGCCAAGTCGTGAGCTATGGCTACACCTTC

J gene: TRBJ2-7
clone size: .
D gene: TRBD1
V gene: TRBV5-6
CDR3 protein: CASSLETGVREQYF
CDR3 DNA: TGTGCCAGCAGCCTGGAGACAGGGGTCCGCGAGCAGTACTTC

J gene: TRBJ2-1
clone size: .
D gene: .
V gene: TRBV5-1
CDR3 protein: CASSSAPDGYNEQFF
CDR3 DNA: TGCGCCAGCAGCTCGGCCCCTGACGGATACAATGAGCAGTTCTTC

J gene: TRBJ2-7
clone size: .
D gene: TRBD1
V gene: TRBV6-7
CDR3 protein: CASSYGPVVPGQVEYEQYF
CDR3 DNA: TGTGCCAGCAGTTACGGGCCGGTTGTCCCGGGACAGGTGGAGTACGAGCAGTACTTC

J gene: TRBJ1-2
clone size: .
D gene: TRBD1
V gene: TRBV28
CDR3 protein: CASSSDRGHGYTF
CDR3 DNA: TGTGCCAGCAGTTCGGACAGGGGCCATGGCTACACCTTC

J gene: TRBJ1-4
clone size: .
D gene: TRBD1
V gene: TRBV29-1
CDR3 protein: CSGGQGPNEKLFF
CDR3 DNA: TGCAGCGGGGGACAGGGTCCAAATGAAAAACTGTTTTTT

J gene: TRBJ1-6
clone size: .
D gene: .
V gene: TRBV7-9
CDR3 protein: CASSFRGYNSPLHF
CDR3 DNA: TGTGCCAGCAGCTTTCGAGGATATAATTCACCCCTCCACTTT

J gene: TRBJ2-7
clone size: .
D gene: .
V gene: TRBV12-3/TRBV12-4
CDR3 protein: CASRTDGYEQYF
CDR3 DNA: TGTGCCAGCAGGACAGACGGATACGAGCAGTACTTC

J gene: TRBJ2-2
clone size: .
D gene: .
V gene: TRBV6-5
CDR3 protein: CASSSPRGSTGELFF
CDR3 DNA: TGTGCCAGCAGTTCCCCAAGAGGGAGCACCGGGGAGCTGTTTTTT

J gene: TRBJ2-5
clone size: few
D gene: .
V gene: TRBV4-1
CDR3 protein: CASSQGLQETQYF
CDR3 DNA: TGCGCCAGCAGCCAAGGACTTCAAGAGACCCAGTACTTC

J gene: TRBJ2-5
clone size: .
D gene: TRBD2
V gene: TRBV13
CDR3 protein: CASTQGLEETQYF
CDR3 DNA: TGTGCCAGCACCCAAGGACTAGAAGAGACCCAGTACTTC

J gene: TRBJ2-7
clone size: .
D gene: TRBD1
V gene: TRBV13
CDR3 protein: CASSGSGTGAYEQYF
CDR3 DNA: TGTGCCAGCAGCGGGTCGGGGACAGGTGCCTACGAGCAGTACTTC

J gene: TRBJ1-2
clone size: .
D gene: TRBD1
V gene: TRBV9
CDR3 protein: CASSVALDRHYGYTF
CDR3 DNA: TGTGCCAGCAGCGTAGCCCTGGACAGGCACTATGGCTACACCTTC

J gene: TRBJ1-2
clone size: .
D gene: .
V gene: TRBV3-1
CDR3 protein: CASRNADPNYGYTF
CDR3 DNA: TGTGCCAGCAGAAACGCCGACCCTAACTATGGCTACACCTTC

J gene: TRBJ1-2
clone size: .
D gene: .
V gene: TRBV7-9
CDR3 protein: CASSLGGANPNGYTF
CDR3 DNA: TGTGCCAGCAGCTTAGGCGGGGCCAACCCGAATGGCTACACCTTC

J gene: TRBJ2-1
clone size: .
D gene: .
V gene: TRBV19
CDR3 protein: CASQTASSYNEQFF
CDR3 DNA: TGTGCCAGCCAAACTGCCAGCTCCTACAATGAGCAGTTCTTC

J gene: TRBJ1-4
clone size: .
D gene: TRBD1
V gene: TRBV6-5
CDR3 protein: CASSRTGEDEKLFF
CDR3 DNA: TGTGCCAGCAGTCGGACAGGGGAGGACGAAAAACTGTTTTTT

J gene: TRBJ2-2
clone size: once
D gene: TRBD2
V gene: TRBV11-1
CDR3 protein: CASSLLLAGETTGELFF
CDR3 DNA: TGTGCCAGCAGCTTATTACTAGCGGGGGAAACAACCGGGGAGCTGTTTTTT

J gene: TRBJ1-1
clone size: once
D gene: .
V gene: TRBV9
CDR3 protein: CASSMGVNTEAFF
CDR3 DNA: TGTGCCAGCAGCATGGGAGTAAACACTGAAGCTTTCTTT

J gene: TRBJ2-1
clone size: .
D gene: TRBD2
V gene: TRBV5-1
CDR3 protein: CASSGSSGLSSYNEQFF
CDR3 DNA: TGCGCCAGCAGTGGGTCTAGCGGGTTAAGCTCCTACAATGAGCAGTTCTTC

J gene: TRBJ2-4
clone size: .
D gene: TRBD2
V gene: TRBV19
CDR3 protein: CASSPGLASIIQYF
CDR3 DNA: TGTGCCAGTTCTCCGGGACTAGCTTCAATAATTCAGTACTTC

J gene: TRBJ2-7
clone size: .
D gene: .
V gene: TRBV9
CDR3 protein: CASSVDLPYEQYF
CDR3 DNA: TGTGCCAGCAGCGTAGATTTACCTTACGAGCAGTACTTC